The entry below describes one T cell receptor beta chain. The count of this clone is one. Its antigen is still unknown. Base qualities are missing; no much larger clone stands one base away. These data originate in a study of Ad26.COV2.S vaccination and SARS-CoV-2 variants (dated by TCRdb to the early 2020s). The study in broad terms: Donors in the vaccine arm were drawn from COV1001, a phase I-IIa trial of Ad26.COV2.S in healthy adults that was multicentre, randomized, double-blind and placebo-controlled. Trial participants were randomized into five groups of five: low-dose or high-dose Ad26.COV2.S given once or twice, or placebo on both occasions. A total of approximately 30 samples were included in the TCR-sequenced set, comprising around 19 Ad26.COV2.S vaccine recipients, 5 placebo recipients and 8 SARS-CoV-2 convalescent individuals. Ad26.COV2.S was given intramuscularly at 5x10^10 or 1x10^11 viral particles, as a single shot or as two shots 56 days apart. Investigators did not know the trial group allocation while performing experiments and assessing outcomes. The specificity and breadth of SARS-CoV-2-reactive T cell receptors after Ad26.COV2.S vaccination were assessed by TCRbeta repertoire sequencing.

The paper as a whole reports these results and caveats: The study lacked the statistical power to compare responses across vaccine doses or regimens. After vaccination, substantial breadth of spike-specific CD8+ and CD4+ T cell responses was reported. Vaccine and placebo recipients had similar non-spike TCR breadth, a finding consistent with the vaccine containing only spike. The authors noted that total T cell responses may have been underestimated by the TCR breadth and depth analyses. Ad26.COV2.S recipients had higher spike-specific TCR breadth than placebo recipients (P = 0.0014).

TCRbeta CDR3 regions were sequenced with the immunoSEQ Assay. After extraction, genomic DNA underwent amplification by bias-controlled multiplex PCR, followed by high-throughput sequencing. The authors processed their data as follows. To quantify the absolute abundance of each unique TCRbeta CDR3 region, sequences were collapsed and filtered. T cell fraction was estimated by normalization of TCRbeta template counts to usable DNA, with usable DNA being measured through amplification of reference genes present in all nucleated cells. Repertoire TCRs were annotated as SARS-CoV-2-specific when V gene, CDR3 amino acid sequence and J gene were exactly matched to a known reactive TCR set. The reference SARS-CoV-2 TCR set came from MIRA and was filtered for enrichment in COVID-19-positive ImmuneCODE repertoires, removing public or cross-reactive TCRs. Using the MIRA antigens, annotated TCRs were further analysed by specific ORF or by position within an ORF. Breadth was defined as the number of annotated unique rearrangements divided by the total number of unique productive rearrangements, and depth was defined as the summed frequency of the annotated unique rearrangements. Two-sided Wilcoxon rank-sum tests were applied when comparing TCR breadth between groups. As stored in TCRdb, this immuneACCESS dataset retains in-frame rearrangements with V and J assigned. A fraction of the clones does not appear; measured against another copy, unresolved V genes explain less than half of the discrepancy, and the remainder lacks a known reason. V and J calls and clone size are those listed in that table; D and trimming were worked out from the DNA. The sample includes about 380,000 clones, with about 83% observed a single time. The ten largest clones represent around 7.4% of the sample.

Read against the paper, the sample's treatment or condition label means: approximately 18 received Ad26.COV2.S at low or high dose, single or two shots; a few received placebo; per-sample allocation not given. Repertoires of vaccine and placebo recipients were sequenced from samples taken on day 63 after the first injection. Cohort 1b enrolled some 25 adults aged 18-55 years at a single site in Boston, USA, between 29 July and 7 August 2020. Ad26.COV2.S was a replication-incompetent adenovirus type 26 vector expressing a prefusion-stabilized SARS-CoV-2 spike protein from the original Wuhan strain. CDR3 length: 15 amino acids, cysteine to phenylalanine. The retained sequence is limited to the CDR3, 45 bases, with the frame set at the first base. Sequences GTSNPN (CDR1) and SVGIG (CDR2) are obtained from the germline V gene (reference sequence). Trimming accounts for 3 bases at V and 7 bases at J, while the number of junction bases matched to no gene is 11.

Sample: peripheral blood, taken in a trial of Ad26.COV2.S vaccine versus placebo. The clonotype originates from a person aged 18 to 59 who received the Ad26.COV2.S COVID-19 vaccine or a placebo. Recombination connected TRBV30 to TRBJ1-1; 10 middle bases align to TRBD1. For the CDR3, the sequence is CAWSRPGQGYGEAFF. The DNA sequence follows: TGTGCCTGGAGCCGTCCGGGACAGGGGTACGGTGAAGCTTTCTTT.